These 15 T cell receptor beta chains share one sample of origin, sequenced in a study of somatic mutations in cytotoxic T cells in rheumatoid arthritis. Generated by immunoSEQ multiplex PCR, the TCRdb table keeps only in-frame clones and is missing some. The table lists more than 25,000 clones, around 74% of them singletons. Sequencing was carried out using CD8+ T cells sorted from blood. The receptors here all came from a woman between 18 and 29 years old in good health.

The chain employs TRBV27 and TRBJ1-5; no clear D. Germline CDR1 is MNHEY and CDR2 is SMNVEV (reference sequence). Trimming cost V 5 bases and J 4 bases, with 12 bases left between them. The CDR3 length is 14 residues. The CDR3 is CASSVGQPNQPQHF. The CDR3 DNA follows: TGTGCCAGCAGTGTTGGCCAGCCTAATCAGCCCCAGCATTTT.

The CDR3 reads CASSWVRGKREQYF. CDR3 DNA sequence: TGTGCCAGCAGTTGGGTACGGGGGAAGAGGGAGCAGTACTTC. The chain couples TRBV28 to TRBJ2-7; D is possibly TRBD2 (6 bases). The CDR3 loop spans 14 amino acids. The V end lost 4 bases, the J end lost 7 bases, and 17 bases lay between the germline ends. Germline CDR1 and CDR2: MDHEN and SYDVKM.

This clone was detected only a few times. J is TRBJ1-1 and V is TRBV4-1; perhaps TRBD1 as D (5 bases). The germline V and J ends were trimmed by 2 bases and 0 bases, with 10 bases remaining between them. The CDR3 has 15 amino acids. CDR1 is MGHRA and CDR2 is YSYEKL in the germline V gene. The chain's CDR3 is CASSQSVGLNTEAFF. CDR3 DNA sequence: TGCGCCAGCAGCCAAAGCGTGGGACTGAACACTGAAGCTTTCTTT.

Only a few counts were recorded for this clone. The rearrangement links TRBV28 to TRBJ2-7; D unclear. This CDR3 region has 12 residues. V was pared by 2 bases and J by 9 bases, with 11 bases between. CDR1 and CDR2 from the germline V gene are MDHEN and SYDVKM. This chain's CDR3 is CASSLANYAQYF. CDR3 sequence (DNA): TGTGCCAGCAGTTTAGCGAACTATGCGCAGTACTTC.

The chain links TRBV2 to TRBJ2-7; tentatively, D is TRBD1 or TRBD2 (5 bases each). There are 13 residues in the CDR3. Germline CDR1 and CDR2: SNHLY and FYNNEI. Deletions cut 7 bases from V and 4 bases from J, with 14 bases between. CDR3 nucleotide sequence: TGTGCCAGCACCCCCGGGACCTCATACGAGCAGTACGTC. Translated, it gives CASTPGTSYEQYV.

The V and J genes are TRBV28 and TRBJ2-7, with D hard to call. Germline V gene data show CDR1 as MDHEN and CDR2 as SYDVKM. This CDR3 has 15 residues. The V end was cut by 2 bases, the J end by 0 bases, with 11 bases between. Here the CDR3 reads CASSLRVLYSYEQYF. For the CDR3, the DNA is TGTGCCAGCAGTTTAAGGGTCCTCTACTCCTACGAGCAGTACTTC. Full variable domain (missing parts from reference TRBV28 and TRBJ2-7): DVKVTQSSRYLVKRTGEKVFLECVQDMDHENMFWYRQDPGLGLRLIYFSYDVKMKEKGDIPEGYSVSREKKERFSLILESASTNQTSMYLCASSLRVLYSYEQYFGPGTRLTVT.

This chain links TRBV7-7 with TRBJ2-5, with D perhaps assigned TRBD1 or TRBD2 (5 bases each). This CDR3 has 14 residues. CDR1 is SSHAT, CDR2 FNYEAQ, per germline (reference sequence). The V and J ends lost 5 bases and 4 bases respectively, with 14 bases between them. The DNA of the CDR3 is TGTGCCAGCAGCCGGGACCCGGCCCCAGAGACCCAGTACTTC. Amino acids: CASSRDPAPETQYF. Combining the CDR3 with reference TRBV7-7 and TRBJ2-5 gives the whole variable domain GAGVSQSPRYKVTKRGQDVTLRCDPISSHATLYWYQQALGQGPEFLTYFNYEAQPDKSGLPSDRFSAERPEGSISTLTIQRTEQRDSAMYRCASSRDPAPETQYFGPGTRLLVL.

V and J are TRBV7-9 and TRBJ2-1, with TRBD2 matching over 11 bases. Trimming cost V 3 bases and J 1 base; bases outside gene matches: 8. CDR1 and CDR2 (germline): SEHNR, FQNEAQ (reference sequence). The CDR3 consists of 18 residues. The CDR3 coding sequence is TGTGCCAGCAGCTTTCCCCTAGCGGGAGGCAATTCCTACAATGAGCAGTTCTTC. As protein: CASSFPLAGGNSYNEQFF.

The chain recombines TRBV7-9 with TRBJ1-2; no reliable D call. Germline V lookup: CDR1 SEHNR, CDR2 FQNEAQ (reference sequence). The CDR3 consists of 19 residues. V shed 5 bases and J shed 2 bases, with 27 bases lying between them. The DNA of the CDR3 is TGTGCCAGCAGCCCCCGAAAAGTAGGAGGCCCTTTGCTAAACTATGGCTACACCTTC. Protein product: CASSPRKVGGPLLNYGYTF.

The V gene is TRBV2, the J gene TRBJ2-7; 12 bases align to TRBD1. Unmatched junction bases numbered 9, after V lost 2 bases and J lost 4 bases. This CDR3 spans 17 amino acids. The germline V gene encodes CDR1 SNHLY and CDR2 FYNNEI. The CDR3 here is CASSEYGTGGAGYEQYV. The CDR3 DNA follows: TGTGCCAGCAGTGAATACGGGACAGGGGGCGCTGGGTACGAGCAGTACGTC.

CDR3 in DNA: TGTGCCAGCAGCTTGGATTACCGCTACGAGCAGTACTTC. Its protein product is CASSLDYRYEQYF. This rearrangement joins TRBV5-4 to TRBJ2-7; D is ambiguous. Germline V CDR1 and CDR2: SGHNT, YYREEE (reference sequence). The CDR3 spans 13 residues. Trimming pared 0 bases from V and 3 bases from J, leaving 7 bases between.

This rearrangement joins TRBV7-8 to TRBJ2-1; D unclear. V lost 5 bases to trimming and J lost 8 bases, with 10 bases between them. The CDR3 totals 12 residues. From germline, CDR1 is SGHVS and CDR2 FQNEAQ. The CDR3 bases are TGTGCCAGCAGCCCCCGGTGGGATGAGCAGTTCTTC. Its protein is CASSPRWDEQFF.

This chain connects TRBV30 to TRBJ2-7, with 10 bases matching TRBD2. V shed 0 bases, J shed 2 bases, and the junction held 10 bases outside the gene matches. Germline CDR1 reads GTSNPN; CDR2 reads SVGIG (reference sequence). This CDR3 is 17 amino acids long. The chain's CDR3 is CAWSVSRGLAGAYEQYF. The CDR3 DNA follows: TGTGCCTGGAGTGTATCCAGGGGGCTAGCGGGAGCCTACGAGCAGTACTTC.

The CDR3: CASSQDGGYRALHF. The CDR3 DNA reads as TGTGCCAGCAGCCAGGACGGTGGGTATAGGGCCCTCCACTTT. J is TRBJ1-6 and V is TRBV7-9; the D is unclear. Germline CDR1 and CDR2: SEHNR and FQNEAQ (reference sequence). The CDR3 sequence is 14 residues long. The germline V and J ends were trimmed by 5 bases and 14 bases, with 19 bases remaining between them.

The chain recombines TRBV27 with TRBJ1-3; unclear D gene. CDR3 size: 15 residues. V was trimmed by 2 bases and J by 1 base, leaving 9 bases between them. Germline V gives CDR1 MNHEY, CDR2 SMNVEV (reference sequence). The CDR3 reads CASSLTGSSGNTIYF. In nucleotides, the CDR3 is TGTGCCAGCAGTTTAACGGGATCTTCTGGAAACACCATATATTTT.